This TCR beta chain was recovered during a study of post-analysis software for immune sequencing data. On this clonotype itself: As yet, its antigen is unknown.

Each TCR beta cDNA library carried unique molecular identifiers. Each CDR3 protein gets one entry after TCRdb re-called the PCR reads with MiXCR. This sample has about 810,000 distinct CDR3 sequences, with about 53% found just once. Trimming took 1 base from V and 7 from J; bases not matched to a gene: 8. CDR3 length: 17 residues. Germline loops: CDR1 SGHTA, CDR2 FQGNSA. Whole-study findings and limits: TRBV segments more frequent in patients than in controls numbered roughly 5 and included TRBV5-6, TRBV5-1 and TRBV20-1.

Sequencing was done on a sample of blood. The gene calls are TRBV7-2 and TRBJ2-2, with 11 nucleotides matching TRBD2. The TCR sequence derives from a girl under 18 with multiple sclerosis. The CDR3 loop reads CASSLGLAGSGGGELFF. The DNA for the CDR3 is TGTGCCAGCAGCTTAGGACTAGCGGGGTCCGGGGGCGGGGAGCTGTTTTTT.